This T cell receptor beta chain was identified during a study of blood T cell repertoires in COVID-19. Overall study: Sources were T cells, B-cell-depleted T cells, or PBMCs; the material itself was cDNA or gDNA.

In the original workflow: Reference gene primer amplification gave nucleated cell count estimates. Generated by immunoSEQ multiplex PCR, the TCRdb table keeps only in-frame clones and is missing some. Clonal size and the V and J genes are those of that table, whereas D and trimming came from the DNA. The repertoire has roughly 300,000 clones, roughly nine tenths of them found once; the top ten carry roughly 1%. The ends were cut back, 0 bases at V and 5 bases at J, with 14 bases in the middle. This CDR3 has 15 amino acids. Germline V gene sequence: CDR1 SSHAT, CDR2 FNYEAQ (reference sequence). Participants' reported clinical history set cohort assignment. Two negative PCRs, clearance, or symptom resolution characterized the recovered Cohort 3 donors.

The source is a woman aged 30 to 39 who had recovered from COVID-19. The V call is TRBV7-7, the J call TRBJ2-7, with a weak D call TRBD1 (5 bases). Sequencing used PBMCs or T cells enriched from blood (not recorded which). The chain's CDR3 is CASSLAAGNPHEQYF. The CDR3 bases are TGTGCCAGCAGCTTAGCGGCAGGGAATCCCCACGAGCAGTACTTC.